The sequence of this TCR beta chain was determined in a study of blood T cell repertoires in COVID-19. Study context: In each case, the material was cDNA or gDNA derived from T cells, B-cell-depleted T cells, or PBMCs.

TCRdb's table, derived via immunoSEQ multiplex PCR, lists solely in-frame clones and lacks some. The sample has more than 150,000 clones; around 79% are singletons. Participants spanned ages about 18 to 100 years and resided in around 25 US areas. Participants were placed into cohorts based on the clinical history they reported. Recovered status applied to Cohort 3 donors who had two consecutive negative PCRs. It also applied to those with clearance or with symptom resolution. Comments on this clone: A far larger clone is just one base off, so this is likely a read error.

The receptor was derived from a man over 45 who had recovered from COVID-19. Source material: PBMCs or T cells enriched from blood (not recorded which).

The CDR3 reads CASRRDSSYEQYF. The CDR3 DNA follows: TGTGCCAGCAGGAGGGACAGCTCCTACGAGCAGTACTTC. The V and J genes are TRBV14 and TRBJ2-7, with 7 bases identical to TRBD1. V shed 6 bases and J 0 bases; nucleotides not matched to a gene: 2. There are 13 residues in the CDR3. Germline V gene sequence: CDR1 SGHDN, CDR2 FVKESK. Together with reference TRBV14 and TRBJ2-7, the CDR3 gives the full variable domain: EAGVTQFPSHSVIEKGQTVTLRCDPISGHDNLYWYRRVMGKEIKFLLHFVKESKQDESGMPNNRFLAERTGGTYSTLKVQPAELEDSGVYFCASRRDSSYEQYFGPGTRLTVT.